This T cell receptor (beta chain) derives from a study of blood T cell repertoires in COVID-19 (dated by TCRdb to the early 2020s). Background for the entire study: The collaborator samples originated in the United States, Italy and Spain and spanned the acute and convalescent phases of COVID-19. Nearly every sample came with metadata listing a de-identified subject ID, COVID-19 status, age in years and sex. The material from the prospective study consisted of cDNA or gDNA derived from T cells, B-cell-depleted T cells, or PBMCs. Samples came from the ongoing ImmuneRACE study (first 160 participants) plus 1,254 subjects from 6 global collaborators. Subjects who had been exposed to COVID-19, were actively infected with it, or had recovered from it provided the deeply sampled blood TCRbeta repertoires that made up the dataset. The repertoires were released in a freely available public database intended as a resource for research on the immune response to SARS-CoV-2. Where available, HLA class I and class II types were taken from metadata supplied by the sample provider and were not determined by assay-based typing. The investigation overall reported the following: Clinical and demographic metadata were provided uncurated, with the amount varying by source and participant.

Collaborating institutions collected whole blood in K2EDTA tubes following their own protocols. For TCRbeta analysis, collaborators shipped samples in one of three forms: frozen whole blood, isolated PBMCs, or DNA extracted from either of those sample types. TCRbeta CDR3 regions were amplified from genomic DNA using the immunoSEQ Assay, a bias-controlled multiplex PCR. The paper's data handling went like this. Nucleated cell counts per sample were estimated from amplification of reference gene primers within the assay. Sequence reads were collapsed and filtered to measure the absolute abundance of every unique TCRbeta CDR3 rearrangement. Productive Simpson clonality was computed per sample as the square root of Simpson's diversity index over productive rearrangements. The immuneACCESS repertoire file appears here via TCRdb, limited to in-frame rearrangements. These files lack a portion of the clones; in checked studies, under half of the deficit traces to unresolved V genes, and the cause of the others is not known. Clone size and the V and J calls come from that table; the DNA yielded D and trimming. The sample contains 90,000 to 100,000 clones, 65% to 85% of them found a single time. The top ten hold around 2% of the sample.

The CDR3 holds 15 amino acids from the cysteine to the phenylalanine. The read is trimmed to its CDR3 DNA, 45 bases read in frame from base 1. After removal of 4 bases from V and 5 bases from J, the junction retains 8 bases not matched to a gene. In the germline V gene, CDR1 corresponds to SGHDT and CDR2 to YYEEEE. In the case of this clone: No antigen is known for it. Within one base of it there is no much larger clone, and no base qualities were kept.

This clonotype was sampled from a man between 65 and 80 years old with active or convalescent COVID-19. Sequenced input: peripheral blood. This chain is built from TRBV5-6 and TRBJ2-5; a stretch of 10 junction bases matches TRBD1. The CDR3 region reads CASSQDRGMGETQYF. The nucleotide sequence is TGTGCCAGCAGCCAGGACAGGGGGATGGGGGAGACCCAGTACTTC. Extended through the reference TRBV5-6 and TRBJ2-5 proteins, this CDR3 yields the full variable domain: DAGVTQSPTHLIKTRGQQVTLRCSPKSGHDTVSWYQQALGQGPQFIFQYYEEEERQRGNFPDRFSGHQFPNYSSELNVNALLLGDSALYLCASSQDRGMGETQYFGPGTRLLVL.